This TCR beta chain was sequenced during a study of blood T cell repertoires in COVID-19. Looking at the study overall: Samples of COVID-19 (acute and convalescent) were obtained from the United States, Italy and Spain.

Trimming stripped 2 bases from V and 4 bases from J, with 8 bases between. Germline CDR1 reads SQVTM; CDR2 reads ANQGSEA. The CDR3 length is 12 residues. Using immunoSEQ multiplex PCR, the repertoire was profiled, and TCRdb retains in-frame clones only, with some absent. Of about 160,000 clones in the sample, approximately 87% were seen once. This clonotype was obtained from a woman aged 45-60 years who had recovered from COVID-19. The chain is built from TRBV29-1 and TRBJ1-2; the D is unclear. The sequencing sample was made of PBMCs or T cells enriched from blood (not recorded which). DNA of the CDR3: TGCAGCGTTGAACGAGGCAGCTATGGCTACACCTTC. This translates into CSVERGSYGYTF. Together with reference TRBV29-1 and TRBJ1-2, the CDR3 gives the full variable domain: SAVISQKPSRDICQRGTSLTIQCQVDSQVTMMFWYRQQPGQSLTLIATANQGSEATYESGFVIDKFPISRPNLTFSTLTVSNMSPEDSSIYLCSVERGSYGYTFGSGTRLTVV.